This TCR beta chain was sequenced during a study of cytomegalovirus exposure and HLA in healthy donors. CDR3 length: 11 amino acids. Germline CDR1 is SGHVS and CDR2 is FQNEAQ. The germline V and J ends were trimmed by 3 bases and 4 bases, with 3 bases remaining between them. The PCR used 60 Vbeta and 13 Jbeta primers. Method: immunoSEQ multiplex PCR; TCRdb's copy keeps in-frame clones and lacks some. Of approximately 240,000 clones listed, 70% to 80% were seen once; the top ten hold 2.7%. The chain recombines TRBV7-8 with TRBJ1-1; D remains ambiguous. Sequenced material: PBMCs. The origin of this receptor is a woman aged 55-70 years in good health and CMV-seropositive. In nucleotides, the CDR3 is TGTGCCAGCAGCTTCGGCACTGAAGCTTTCTTT. Its translation is CASSFGTEAFF.